This passage covers 27 T cell receptor beta chains from one sample sequenced in a study of CD8 T cells in ankylosing spondylitis. TCRdb reanalysed the 5' RACE reads using MiXCR and keeps one entry per CDR3 protein. The sample shows around 890,000 distinct CDR3 sequences, 12% of them seen only once. Study outcomes and limitations: Typical of ankylosing spondylitis blood, it appeared, was a TCR beta motif of under 10 highly homologous variants.

These receptors have no identified antigens. What was sequenced was blood, either unsorted or a sorted T cell fraction (not recorded which). These receptors were taken from a male donor with ankylosing spondylitis.

V usage is TRBV5-1 and J usage is TRBJ2-1; 14 bases are a match to TRBD2. The germline V gene encodes CDR1 SGHRS and CDR2 YFSETQ. The junction had 6 bases not matched to a gene; V was cut back by 4 bases and J by 12 bases. The CDR3 runs 14 residues. The CDR3 reads CASSPGLAGARQFF. The CDR3 nucleotides read TGCGCCAGCAGCCCGGGACTAGCGGGAGCACGGCAGTTCTTC.

This clonotype was seen a handful of times. The chain carries TRBV30 and TRBJ1-5; no clear D. The V and J ends lost 1 base and 7 bases respectively, with 11 bases between them. There are 13 residues in the CDR3. Germline V gene lookup returns CDR1 GTSNPN and CDR2 SVGIG (reference sequence). The CDR3 region is CAWSEERWQPQHF. The CDR3, as DNA: TGTGCCTGGAGTGAGGAGAGGTGGCAGCCCCAGCATTTT. Complete variable domain (other parts from reference TRBV30 and TRBJ1-5): SQTIHQWPATLVQPVGSPLSLECTVEGTSNPNLYWYRQAAGRGLQLLFYSVGIGQISSEVPQNLSASRPQDRQFILSSKKLLLSDSGFYLCAWSEERWQPQHFGDGTRLSIL.

The chain couples TRBV15 to TRBJ2-3, with no clear D. The V gene lost 1 base and the J gene lost 3 bases, with 8 bases spanning the gap. Germline V lookup: CDR1 LNHNV, CDR2 YYDKDF (reference sequence). The CDR3 is made up of 14 amino acids. In nucleotides, the CDR3 is TGTGCCACCAGCAGAGGGATGAGGACAGATACGCAGTATTTT. The encoded protein is CATSRGMRTDTQYF.

This clonotype was seen repeatedly, ten times or more. The chain carries TRBV5-6 and TRBJ2-7; perhaps TRBD1 as D (5 bases). With 4 bases removed from V and 11 bases from J, the gap between germline ends came to 37 bases. The length of the CDR3 is 19 residues. Germline CDR1 reads SGHDT; CDR2 reads YYEEEE. CDR3 sequence (DNA): TGTGCCAGCAGCCGTAAAACAAGGGGTTACCTTAAAAGCGAAGCGATGAAGTACTTC. Translated: CASSRKTRGYLKSEAMKYF. Filled out from reference TRBV5-6 and TRBJ2-7, the complete variable domain reads DAGVTQSPTHLIKTRGQQVTLRCSPKSGHDTVSWYQQALGQGPQFIFQYYEEEERQRGNFPDRFSGHQFPNYSSELNVNALLLGDSALYLCASSRKTRGYLKSEAMKYFGPGTRLTVT.

A few counts support this clonotype. V is TRBV30 and J is TRBJ2-3; D is ambiguous. Germline V gene lookup returns CDR1 GTSNPN and CDR2 SVGIG (reference sequence). The CDR3 is 14 residues long. Trimming took off 0 bases at V and 2 bases at J, with 9 bases between the two ends. CDR3 in DNA: TGTGCCTGGAGTGTAGGATTGCTCACAGATACGCAGTATTTT. Protein: CAWSVGLLTDTQYF.

This clonotype was picked up many times. This chain joins TRBV29-1 and TRBJ2-5; 14 bases map to TRBD2. V lost 6 bases, J lost 11 bases, and 5 bases stayed unmatched. This CDR3 has 12 amino acids. Germline-derived CDR1 and CDR2 are SQVTM and ANQGSEA. The CDR3, as DNA: TGCAGCGTACGACTAGCGGGAGGGCCGCAGTACTTC. It translates to CSVRLAGGPQYF.

CDR3 amino acids: CAIRRAGDPYNEQFF. The CDR3 DNA is TGTGCCATCAGGAGGGCAGGGGACCCCTACAATGAGCAGTTCTTC. The V and J genes are TRBV10-3 and TRBJ2-1, with a tentative D call TRBD1 (6 bases). Trimming pared 6 bases from V and 2 bases from J, leaving 14 bases between. This CDR3 comprises 15 residues. CDR1 ENHRY and CDR2 SYGVKD come from the germline V gene.

The chain couples TRBV24-1 to TRBJ1-1; no firm D call. V was pared by 0 bases and J by 4 bases, with 5 bases between. The CDR3 has 13 amino acids. Germline V CDR1 and CDR2: KGHDR, SFDVKD. The CDR3 here is CATSDLKSTEAFF. Here the CDR3 DNA reads TGTGCCACCAGTGATTTGAAATCCACTGAAGCTTTCTTT.

This clonotype has ten or more counts. The V and J genes are TRBV10-1 and TRBJ2-7, with 8 bases lining up with TRBD2. Germline CDR1 reads WNHNN; CDR2 reads SYGVQD (reference sequence). V trimming: 5 bases; J trimming: 2 bases; junction bases outside the gene matches: 5. CDR3 length: 14 amino acids. The CDR3 protein is CASSLLADTYEQYF. The CDR3 nucleotides are TGCGCCAGCAGTTTACTAGCGGACACCTACGAGCAGTACTTC.

This clonotype was observed many times. The DNA for the CDR3 is TGCAGTGCTAAACGGACCGGGGGGGCGTTGGAGCAGTACTTC. Translation: CSAKRTGGALEQYF. The chain couples TRBV20-1 to TRBJ2-7; TRBD2 aligns across 8 bases. The V gene end was trimmed by 4 bases and the J gene end by 7 bases; junction bases not matched to a gene: 12. Germline V gene sequence: CDR1 DFQATT, CDR2 SNEGSKA (reference sequence). The CDR3 length is 14 residues.

The chain combines TRBV24-1 with TRBJ1-1; no reliable D call. This CDR3 has 15 residues. V was pared by 4 bases and J by 7 bases, with 18 bases between. Germline V gene sequence: CDR1 KGHDR, CDR2 SFDVKD. The CDR3 coding sequence is TGTGCCACCAGTGAACTGGACTCCCTGGTAGGTGAAGCTTTCTTT. It specifies CATSELDSLVGEAFF.

This clonotype was counted a few times. This chain uses TRBV20-1 with TRBJ2-3, with a possible D match to TRBD2 (6 bases). Germline values: CDR1 DFQATT, CDR2 SNEGSKA (reference sequence). This CDR3 spans 15 amino acids. Trimming cost V 6 bases and J 3 bases, with 19 bases left between them. In DNA form, the CDR3 reads TGCAGTGCCGGCCCAATCGGGAGCCCTACAGATACGCAGTATTTT. This sequence encodes CSAGPIGSPTDTQYF.

This sequence joins TRBV5-1 and TRBJ1-3; the D gene is possibly TRBD1 (5 bases). CDR3 length: 14 residues. Trimming took 2 bases from V and 7 from J, leaving 13 bases between them. Germline V gene sequence: CDR1 SGHRS, CDR2 YFSETQ. CDR3 amino acids: CASSLLGRDNTIYF. The CDR3 DNA sequence: TGCGCCAGCAGCTTATTAGGTCGGGACAACACCATATATTTT.

This rearrangement joins TRBV4-1 to TRBJ1-1, with 8 bases matching TRBD1. With V trimmed by 1 base and J by 3 bases, 7 bases remained unmatched. This CDR3 contains 16 residues. Germline V gene sequence: CDR1 MGHRA, CDR2 YSYEKL. Written as DNA, the CDR3 is TGCGCCAGCAGCCAAGTCCTGACAGGGGCAGACACTGAAGCTTTCTTT. Protein sequence: CASSQVLTGADTEAFF.

This clonotype was recorded a few times. The chain links TRBV6-5 to TRBJ2-1; either TRBD1 or TRBD2 may supply D (6 bases each). This CDR3 has 15 amino acids. In germline, CDR1 is MNHEY, CDR2 SVGAGI. V shed 4 bases and J shed 3 bases, with 13 bases lying between them. CDR3 in DNA: TGTGCCAGCAGTTTCGGGGGCCCCGTCTACAATGAGCAGTTCTTC. It specifies CASSFGGPVYNEQFF.

This clonotype was observed at least ten times. The chain links TRBV7-2 to TRBJ1-1, with a tentative D call TRBD1 (5 bases). The germline V and J ends were trimmed by 2 bases and 4 bases, with 11 bases remaining between them. CDR1 SGHTA and CDR2 FQGNSA come from the germline V gene. This CDR3 spans 14 amino acids. CDR3 sequence reads: CASSLKGGATEAFF. In DNA, the CDR3 is TGTGCCAGCAGCTTAAAGGGAGGGGCCACTGAAGCTTTCTTT.

This clonotype was counted only a few times. V gene TRBV4-1 combines with J gene TRBJ2-5; D is ambiguous. The CDR3 length is 13 residues. Germline V gene lookup returns CDR1 MGHRA and CDR2 YSYEKL. V was clipped by 1 base and J by 5 bases, with 8 bases between them. The CDR3 protein is CASSQGPAETQYF. CDR3 in DNA: TGCGCCAGCAGCCAAGGACCCGCGGAGACCCAGTACTTC.

This clonotype has more than one count but fewer than ten. The DNA for the CDR3 is TGCAGTGCTAGAGAGGGTCGGTACGGGGGGACCCAGTACTTC. This sequence encodes CSAREGRYGGTQYF. The rearrangement joins TRBV20-1 to TRBJ2-5; possible D gene TRBD2, 6 bases. The CDR3 contains 14 residues. The germline gives CDR1 DFQATT, CDR2 SNEGSKA (reference sequence). V lost 0 bases, J lost 7 bases, and 15 bases lay in between.

The chain couples TRBV6-1 to TRBJ1-3, with D possibly TRBD1 on 5 matching bases. The CDR3 totals 15 residues. In germline, CDR1 is MNHNS, CDR2 SASEGT. The V gene lost 8 bases and the J gene lost 2 bases, with 16 bases spanning the gap. DNA of the CDR3: TGTGCCAGCCGGGACGCGCCGTCGGCTGGAAACACCATATATTTT. The encoded protein is CASRDAPSAGNTIYF.

This clonotype was observed at least ten times. The rearrangement joins TRBV3-1 to TRBJ2-7; 9 bases are shared with TRBD1. The germline V gene has CDR1 LGHDT and CDR2 YNNKEL (reference sequence). The CDR3 runs 13 residues. The ends lost 4 bases at V and 5 bases at J; junction bases unmatched: 3. The CDR3 here is CASSRGQGNEQYF. CDR3 coding DNA: TGTGCCAGCAGCCGCGGACAGGGGAACGAGCAGTACTTC.

This clonotype occurred a few times. The chain combines TRBV9 with TRBJ1-6; D is uncertain. The length of the CDR3 is 14 residues. Trimming cost V 0 bases and J 7 bases, with 8 bases left between them. Germline values: CDR1 SGDLS, CDR2 YYNGEE. This chain's CDR3 is CASSVDGYNSPLHF. The CDR3 DNA sequence: TGTGCCAGCAGCGTAGATGGCTACAATTCACCCCTCCACTTT.

The V gene is TRBV6-2 or TRBV6-3, the J gene TRBJ1-1; D ambiguous. The ends were cut back, 6 bases at V and 4 bases at J, with 18 bases in the middle. The CDR3 sequence is 15 residues long. Germline CDR1 is MNHEY and CDR2 is SVGEGT. The CDR3: CASSPSRRVVTEAFF. CDR3 nucleotide sequence: TGTGCCAGCAGCCCCTCGAGGAGGGTCGTCACTGAAGCTTTCTTT.

The chain is built from TRBV21-1 and TRBJ2-7; TRBD2 is the table's D call, not checked against the DNA. TRBV21-1 counts as a pseudogene. The CDR3 spans 16 residues. CDR3 residues: CASSKDGGPSSYEQYF. The CDR3 coding sequence is TGTGCCAGCAGCAAAGATGGGGGACCCTCCTCCTACGAGCAGTACTTC.

Note on this clonotype: The junction differs from germline at one of its ends, possibly a read error. V gene TRBV7-8 combines with J gene TRBJ2-3; D call uncertain. Germline-derived CDR1 and CDR2 are SGHVS and FQNEAQ. This CDR3 is 15 amino acids long. The DNA of the CDR3 is TGTGCCAGCAGCTTAACCCCCTGGCCTCCCAATACGCAGTTTTTT. Residues: CASSLTPWPPNTQFF.

The chain recombines TRBV6-5 with TRBJ1-1; the D gene is possibly TRBD1 (5 bases). Germline V gives CDR1 MNHEY, CDR2 SVGAGI. The CDR3 has 16 amino acids. V dropped 0 bases and J dropped 0 bases, with 11 bases sitting between them. The CDR3 loop reads CASSYSRQGMNTEAFF. The CDR3 DNA is TGTGCCAGCAGTTACTCGCGTCAGGGCATGAACACTGAAGCTTTCTTT.

This clonotype has more than one count but fewer than ten. This rearrangement joins TRBV12-3 or TRBV12-4 to TRBJ2-3; the D gene is possibly TRBD2 (5 bases). V was trimmed by 5 bases and J by 9 bases, leaving 12 bases between them. The CDR3 length is 12 residues. In DNA form, the CDR3 reads TGTGCCAGCAGTCCGACGGGAATCACGCAGTATTTT. It translates to CASSPTGITQYF.

There are a few counts of this clonotype. The chain employs TRBV4-1 and TRBJ1-4, with D unclear. The CDR3 is made up of 15 amino acids. V was clipped by 6 bases and J by 6 bases, with 17 bases between them. Germline assignment: CDR1 MGHRA and CDR2 YSYEKL. The CDR3 sequence: CASRKGLASHEKLFF. The CDR3 bases are TGCGCCAGCAGGAAAGGTTTGGCCAGCCATGAAAAACTGTTTTTT.